This is a list of T cell receptor beta chains from one sample in a study of T cells after yellow fever vaccination. MiXCR, run by TCRdb on the 5' RACE reads, gives a single entry per CDR3 protein. The table includes about 260,000 distinct CDR3 sequences, about 5.2% detected once. The sequences come from CD4+ T cells sorted from PBMCs, collected on the day of the yellow fever booster vaccination. The receptor set was obtained from a man younger than 30 who received the YFV17D yellow fever vaccine. CDR3s include the opening cysteine and the closing phenylalanine or tryptophan. Each record gives: D gene, V gene, J gene, clone size, CDR3 protein, CDR3 DNA. D genes are given only for firm matches. Some rows mark clone size as missing; the rest say once, few, many or name a class of expanded clone.

.	TRBV14	TRBJ1-2	few	CATLERDYTF	TGTGCCACCCTGGAGAGGGACTACACCTTC
TRBD1	TRBV5-1	TRBJ2-5	many	CASSLYGTGAETQYF	TGCGCCAGCAGCTTGTACGGGACAGGGGCCGAGACCCAGTACTTC
.	TRBV25-1	TRBJ2-1	few	CASSEYRGEFFLFF	TGTGCCAGCAGTGAATATAGGGGGGAGTTCTTCTTGTTCTTC
TRBD1	TRBV3-1	TRBJ1-1	.	CASSQDQGGTEAFF	TGTGCCAGCAGCCAAGATCAGGGGGGCACTGAAGCTTTCTTT
TRBD1	TRBV6-5	TRBJ1-1	many	CASSSGTGLTEAFF	TGTGCCAGCAGTTCCGGGACAGGGCTAACTGAAGCTTTCTTT
TRBD1	TRBV7-8	TRBJ1-2	few	CASSLALWTGGYGYTF	TGTGCCAGCAGCTTAGCCCTCTGGACAGGCGGCTATGGCTACACCTTC
.	TRBV15	TRBJ1-2	few	CATYGVKGYTF	TGTGCCACCTACGGGGTAAAGGGCTACACCTTC
.	TRBV11-2	TRBJ1-1	.	CASSFSSGNTEAFF	TGTGCCAGCAGCTTCAGCTCAGGGAACACTGAAGCTTTCTTT
TRBD1	TRBV7-8	TRBJ2-4	many	CASSLTHGQGENIQYF	TGTGCCAGCAGCTTAACTCATGGACAGGGGGAAAACATTCAGTACTTC
.	TRBV20-1	TRBJ2-1	few	CSASAQALYNEQFF	TGCAGTGCTAGTGCGCAAGCACTCTACAATGAGCAGTTCTTC
.	TRBV27	TRBJ1-6	.	CASRVGLNSPLHF	TGTGCCAGCAGGGTGGGCCTTAATTCACCCCTCCACTTT
.	TRBV18	TRBJ1-4	many	CASSRGGNEKLFF	TGTGCCAGCAGCCGGGGAGGTAATGAAAAACTGTTTTTT
.	TRBV5-1	TRBJ1-1	.	CASSLDRPGAGTEAFF	TGCGCCAGCAGCTTGGATCGGCCCGGAGCGGGCACTGAAGCTTTCTTT
.	TRBV20-1	TRBJ1-2	many	CSAEGGGLSYTF	TGCAGTGCTGAGGGGGGAGGACTAAGCTACACCTTC
.	TRBV14	TRBJ2-5	few	CASSQAWSQETQYF	TGTGCCAGCAGCCAAGCCTGGTCCCAAGAGACCCAGTACTTC
TRBD1	TRBV20-1	TRBJ1-5	few	CSARPTGTGNQPQHF	TGCAGTGCTAGACCTACCGGGACAGGGAACCAGCCCCAGCATTTT
TRBD1	TRBV23-1	TRBJ1-5	few	CASSQRQGGQPQHF	TGCGCCAGCAGTCAAAGACAGGGCGGTCAGCCCCAGCATTTT
TRBD1	TRBV5-6	TRBJ2-1	few	CASSVRQGRNEQFF	TGTGCCAGCAGCGTTAGACAGGGTCGGAATGAGCAGTTCTTC
.	TRBV6-6	TRBJ1-1	many	CASSHNSWGDTEAFF	TGTGCCAGCAGTCATAACTCGTGGGGTGACACTGAAGCTTTCTTT
TRBD2	TRBV30	TRBJ2-3	.	CAWSIQPGGTQYF	TGTGCCTGGAGTATTCAGCCGGGGGGTACGCAGTATTTT
.	TRBV9	TRBJ1-2	few	CASSVGTSRTSNYGYTF	TGTGCCAGCAGCGTAGGGACATCCAGGACATCTAACTATGGCTACACCTTC
.	TRBV7-2	TRBJ2-1	.	CASSLQGPSGEQFF	TGTGCCAGCAGCTTACAGGGCCCCTCGGGTGAGCAGTTCTTC
TRBD2	TRBV4-1	TRBJ2-1	many	CASSQLLSLRGGYSEQFF	TGCGCCAGCAGCCAACTACTTTCGTTGCGGGGGGGCTATAGTGAGCAGTTCTTC
.	TRBV20-1	TRBJ1-5	few	CSASARPGWQPQHF	TGCAGTGCTAGTGCCCGGCCAGGCTGGCAGCCCCAGCATTTT
.	TRBV6-5	TRBJ1-6	few	CASSGDDSPLHF	TGTGCCAGCAGTGGCGACGATTCACCCCTCCACTTT
.	TRBV7-2	TRBJ2-7	few	CASSLDYYEQYF	TGTGCCAGCAGCTTAGACTACTACGAGCAGTACTTC
TRBD1	TRBV12-3/TRBV12-4	TRBJ2-1	many	CASTPRGGDRGGNEQFF	TGTGCCAGCACCCCACGAGGAGGTGACAGGGGAGGCAATGAGCAGTTCTTC
.	TRBV18	TRBJ1-2	few	CASSPRETNYGYTF	TGTGCCAGCTCACCTAGGGAAACTAACTATGGCTACACCTTC
.	TRBV4-1	TRBJ2-1	few	CASSRLVGFIAKFF	TGCGCCAGCAGCCGCCTGGTGGGATTTATAGCGAAGTTCTTC
.	TRBV20-1	TRBJ2-5	few	CSAIRGWETQYF	TGCAGTGCTATCAGGGGATGGGAGACCCAGTACTTC